One sample yielded the 27 T cell receptor beta chains listed below, sequenced in a study of Ad26.COV2.S vaccination and SARS-CoV-2 variants. Sequencing was performed with immunoSEQ multiplex PCR; in TCRdb, only in-frame clones are kept and a portion is missing. The sample includes roughly 400,000 clones, approximately 90% of them seen just once. Treatment denoted: 19 received Ad26.COV2.S at low or high dose, single or two shots; roughly five received placebo; per-sample allocation not given. Samples were taken on day 63 after the first vaccine or placebo injection. The input for sequencing was peripheral blood, taken in a trial of Ad26.COV2.S vaccine versus placebo. These receptors were collected from a person aged 18-65 years who received the Ad26.COV2.S COVID-19 vaccine or a placebo.

This chain uses TRBV30 with TRBJ2-7; D assignment may be TRBD1 or TRBD2 (6 bases each). This CDR3 contains 13 residues. CDR1 is GTSNPN and CDR2 is SVGIG in the germline V gene (reference sequence). Trimming stripped 8 bases from V and 2 bases from J, with 16 bases between. The DNA of the CDR3 is TGTGCCGTCGAGCGGGCAGGGGCCTACGAGCAGTACTTC. It yields the protein CAVERAGAYEQYF.

The V and J genes are TRBV19 and TRBJ2-3; possibly TRBD2 for D (5 bases). CDR3 length: 14 residues. V lost 5 bases and J 2 bases, leaving 11 bases between the germline ends. Germline CDR1 and CDR2: LNHDA and SQIVND (reference sequence). The CDR3 is CASSRRGLTDTQYF. DNA of the CDR3: TGTGCCAGTAGTCGACGGGGTCTCACAGATACGCAGTATTTT.

The rearrangement uses TRBV3-1 (or the pseudogene TRBV3-2) and TRBJ2-5, with 9 bases lining up with TRBD2. Germline V gene data show CDR1 as LGHDT and CDR2 as YNNKEL (reference sequence). The CDR3 is made up of 15 amino acids. V trimming: 2 bases; J trimming: 0 bases; junction bases outside the gene matches: 1. The chain's CDR3 is CASSQLAGNQETQYF. CDR3 bases: TGTGCCAGCAGCCAACTAGCGGGAAACCAAGAGACCCAGTACTTC.

This chain links TRBV5-1 with TRBJ2-1; the match to TRBD1 covers 7 bases. The V gene end was trimmed by 7 bases and the J gene end by 0 bases; junction bases not matched to a gene: 4. This CDR3 contains 14 residues. Per the germline V gene, CDR1 is SGHRS and CDR2 is YFSETQ. The CDR3 spells CASARDSSYNEQFF. The CDR3 DNA follows: TGCGCCAGCGCGAGGGACAGCTCCTACAATGAGCAGTTCTTC.

This sequence joins TRBV7-8 and TRBJ2-3; D is undetermined. The CDR3 has 15 amino acids. V lost 1 base, J lost 2 bases, and 10 bases lay in between. The germline V gene encodes CDR1 SGHVS and CDR2 FQNEAQ. For the CDR3, the DNA is TGTGCCAGCAGCTTAGTTTCTTCGTTCACAGATACGCAGTATTTT. Protein sequence: CASSLVSSFTDTQYF.

This chain uses TRBV3-1 (or the pseudogene TRBV3-2) with TRBJ1-1; no definite D call. The V end lost 4 bases, the J end lost 3 bases, and 12 bases lay between the germline ends. The CDR3 runs 14 residues. Looked up from germline, CDR1 is LGHDT and CDR2 is YNNKEL (reference sequence). In DNA, the CDR3 is TGTGCCAGCAGCCTCGGAGGGATAGACACTGAAGCTTTCTTT. The encoded protein is CASSLGGIDTEAFF.

In this sample, this clone turned up once. The chain recombines TRBV28 with TRBJ2-7; 16 nucleotides match TRBD2. CDR1 MDHEN and CDR2 SYDVKM come from the germline V gene. V trimming: 5 bases; J trimming: 1 base; junction bases outside the gene matches: 8. CDR3 length equals 18 residues. This CDR3 reads CASSQPGLAGGGSYEQYF. The CDR3 DNA sequence: TGTGCCAGCAGTCAACCGGGACTAGCGGGAGGGGGGTCCTACGAGCAGTACTTC.

The V gene is TRBV7-9, the J gene TRBJ2-3, with TRBD2 matching over 10 bases. The CDR3 covers 17 residues. The J segment lost 5 bases and the V segment lost 5 bases, leaving 13 bases of the junction unmatched. Germline loops: CDR1 SEHNR, CDR2 FQNEAQ (reference sequence). The CDR3: CASSTPWVLAGEDTQYF. The CDR3 region has the DNA TGTGCCAGCAGCACACCTTGGGTCCTAGCGGGGGAAGATACGCAGTATTTT.

V usage is TRBV4-3 and J usage is TRBJ1-6, with 7 bases matching TRBD1. V was clipped by 0 bases and J by 0 bases; unmatched bases: 11. The CDR3 is 20 amino acids. Germline CDR1 is LGHNA and CDR2 is YSLEER. CDR3 DNA sequence: TGCGCCAGCAGCCAAGATCTGGCGACAGGGTGGGGCTCCTATAATTCACCCCTCCACTTT. Translated: CASSQDLATGWGSYNSPLHF.

The CDR3 region has the DNA TGCGCCAGCAGCTTCGGACAGCAAGAGACCCAGTACTTC. Its protein product is CASSFGQQETQYF. The chain employs TRBV5-1 and TRBJ2-5; D is possibly TRBD1 (6 bases). V shed 2 bases and J shed 2 bases, with 7 bases lying between them. The CDR3 consists of 13 residues. Germline V gives CDR1 SGHRS, CDR2 YFSETQ.

The genes are TRBV3-1 (or the pseudogene TRBV3-2) and TRBJ2-7; 9 bases fit TRBD2. Germline lookup yields CDR1 LGHDT and CDR2 YNNKEL (reference sequence). With 3 bases clipped from V and 7 bases from J, the junction kept 16 bases outside the gene matches. The CDR3 loop spans 17 amino acids. The chain's CDR3 is CASSQGWGAGGPREQYF. CDR3 sequence (DNA): TGTGCCAGCAGCCAGGGCTGGGGCGCGGGAGGGCCCCGGGAGCAGTACTTC.

The table lists this clone with a few counts. The chain recombines TRBV19 with TRBJ2-7, with no clear D. This CDR3 spans 13 amino acids. The germline gives CDR1 LNHDA, CDR2 SQIVND (reference sequence). Trimming cost V 3 bases and J 7 bases, with 13 bases left between them. The CDR3 here is CASSMAVGREQYF. The CDR3, as DNA: TGTGCCAGTAGTATGGCAGTGGGTCGGGAGCAGTACTTC.

This clone was found once. J is TRBJ2-7 and V is TRBV11-3; TRBD1 matches at 10 bases. Germline V gives CDR1 SGHNT, CDR2 YENEEA. The V gene end was trimmed by 1 base and the J gene end by 5 bases; junction bases not matched to a gene: 5. The CDR3 runs to 15 residues. The chain's CDR3 is CASSLAPGQGHEQYF. The CDR3 DNA is TGTGCCAGCAGCTTAGCCCCGGGACAGGGGCACGAGCAGTACTTC.

The chain employs TRBV28 and TRBJ2-7; 9 nucleotides align to TRBD2. V lost 5 bases to trimming and J lost 3 bases; unmatched junction nucleotides: 8. The CDR3 is 15 amino acids. Germline V CDR1 and CDR2: MDHEN, SYDVKM. The CDR3 loop reads CASSTAGGNYYEQYF. CDR3 nucleotide sequence: TGTGCCAGCAGTACGGCGGGAGGGAACTACTACGAGCAGTACTTC.

CDR3 amino acids: CASSSTETGTGELFF. CDR3 DNA sequence: TGTGCCAGCAGCTCGACCGAAACGGGCACCGGGGAGCTGTTTTTT. The rearrangement links TRBV5-4 to TRBJ2-2; D is unresolved. Germline V gene data show CDR1 as SGHNT and CDR2 as YYREEE (reference sequence). Trimming stripped 3 bases from V and 4 bases from J, with 13 bases between. This CDR3 spans 15 amino acids.

This clone was recorded only once. CDR3 in amino acids: CASSYLGNTNEKLFF. Written as DNA, the CDR3 is TGTGCCAGCAGTTATCTAGGAAATACTAATGAAAAACTGTTTTTT. The chain recombines TRBV6-6 with TRBJ1-4; D is unresolved. This CDR3 has 15 residues. The germline V and J ends were trimmed by 3 bases and 2 bases, with 10 bases remaining between them. CDR1 and CDR2 (germline): MNHNY, SVGAGI (reference sequence).

Concerning this clone itself: Other DNA sequences from this sample encode an identical CDR3 as well. The V gene is TRBV29-1, the J gene TRBJ1-1; D might be TRBD1 (5 bases). The germline V gene encodes CDR1 SQVTM and CDR2 ANQGSEA. V was clipped by 5 bases and J by 2 bases, with 12 bases between them. The CDR3 sequence is 13 residues long. In DNA form, the CDR3 reads TGCAGCGTTACCCGGGGCGCTAACACTGAAGCTTTCTTT. It codes for CSVTRGANTEAFF.

The chain uses TRBV28 and TRBJ1-1, with a possible D match to TRBD1 (5 bases). Germline loops: CDR1 MDHEN, CDR2 SYDVKM. V was shortened by 7 bases and J by 5 bases, with 23 bases between the two germline ends. This CDR3 has 16 amino acids. CDR3 sequence (DNA): TGTGCCAGCACCTCGCCCAATTCCGGACGGGGGACTGAAGCTTTCTTT. This gives the protein CASTSPNSGRGTEAFF.

V is TRBV28 and J is TRBJ1-5, with a possible D match to TRBD1 (6 bases). The germline CDR1 and CDR2 sequences are MDHEN and SYDVKM. Trimming cost V 2 bases and J 6 bases, with 14 bases left between them. The CDR3 has 15 amino acids. For the CDR3, the DNA is TGTGCCAGCAGTTTAGAAGGGGGGCTCGGTCAGCCCCAGCATTTT. The encoded protein is CASSLEGGLGQPQHF.

The chain couples TRBV30 to TRBJ1-2; D perhaps matches TRBD1 (5 bases). Germline-derived CDR1 and CDR2 are GTSNPN and SVGIG (reference sequence). V shed 4 bases and J shed 3 bases, with 12 bases lying between them. The length of the CDR3 is 13 residues. CDR3 in DNA: TGTGCCTGGAATTCAGGGTTGGACTATGGCTACACCTTC. This gives the protein CAWNSGLDYGYTF.

The chain uses TRBV7-2 and TRBJ2-5, with 10 bases aligning to TRBD1. V dropped 1 base and J dropped 7; count of bases not matched to a gene: 0. The germline CDR1 and CDR2 sequences are SGHTA and FQGNSA. This CDR3 comprises 13 residues. The CDR3: CASSLGDRGTQYF. The CDR3 bases are TGTGCCAGCAGCTTAGGGGACAGGGGGACCCAGTACTTC.

This chain connects TRBV7-6 to TRBJ1-3; a weak D match, TRBD1 (5 bases). The CDR3 contains 16 residues. Germline lookup yields CDR1 SGHVS and CDR2 FNYEAQ. V was shortened by 0 bases and J by 4 bases, with 13 bases between the two germline ends. The CDR3 region has the DNA TGTGCCAGCAGCTTAGCCGGCCCCGGGACGGGAAACACCATATATTTT. Translated, it gives CASSLAGPGTGNTIYF.

The V and J genes are TRBV3-1 (or the pseudogene TRBV3-2) and TRBJ1-3; the D gene is possibly TRBD1 (6 bases). Trimming took off 2 bases at V and 1 base at J, with 15 bases between the two ends. The V gene's germline CDR1 is LGHDT and CDR2 YNNKEL (reference sequence). This CDR3 spans 17 amino acids. In DNA form, the CDR3 reads TGTGCCAGCAGCCAAACCCTCAGGGGAGGATCTGGAAACACCATATATTTT. It is translated as CASSQTLRGGSGNTIYF.

This chain links TRBV19 with TRBJ2-2; 7 bases are shared with TRBD2. The CDR3 is 13 residues long. V dropped 5 bases and J dropped 4; count of bases not matched to a gene: 1. Germline V gives CDR1 LNHDA, CDR2 SQIVND (reference sequence). CDR3 nucleotide sequence: TGTGCCAGTAGTTGGGGGGGCACCGGGGAGCTGTTTTTT. Amino acids: CASSWGGTGELFF.

This chain connects TRBV27 to TRBJ2-7; TRBD1 agrees at 9 bases. The CDR3 is made up of 15 amino acids. Germline CDR1 reads MNHEY; CDR2 reads SMNVEV (reference sequence). Trimming cost V 6 bases and J 0 bases; bases outside gene matches: 6. CDR3 bases: TGTGCCAGCAGGCGGACAGGGGCGGCCTCCTACGAGCAGTACTTC. Its protein product is CASRRTGAASYEQYF.

V usage is TRBV19 and J usage is TRBJ2-5, with TRBD2 matching 9 bases. CDR3 length: 16 residues. Germline V CDR1 and CDR2: LNHDA, SQIVND (reference sequence). V was clipped by 7 bases and J by 5 bases; unmatched bases: 14. The CDR3 region is CASTPSTSGHVETQYF. CDR3 nucleotides: TGTGCCAGTACTCCTTCGACTAGCGGTCATGTGGAGACCCAGTACTTC.

The chain has TRBV6-2 or TRBV6-3 and TRBJ1-4, with 7 bases fitting TRBD1. Looked up from germline, CDR1 is MNHEY and CDR2 is SVGEGT. The CDR3 loop spans 15 amino acids. V was pared by 5 bases and J by 2 bases, with 5 bases of the junction left unmatched. The CDR3 sequence is CASSPGGSTNEKLFF. The CDR3 nucleotides are TGTGCCAGCAGTCCAGGGGGTTCGACTAATGAAAAACTGTTTTTT.